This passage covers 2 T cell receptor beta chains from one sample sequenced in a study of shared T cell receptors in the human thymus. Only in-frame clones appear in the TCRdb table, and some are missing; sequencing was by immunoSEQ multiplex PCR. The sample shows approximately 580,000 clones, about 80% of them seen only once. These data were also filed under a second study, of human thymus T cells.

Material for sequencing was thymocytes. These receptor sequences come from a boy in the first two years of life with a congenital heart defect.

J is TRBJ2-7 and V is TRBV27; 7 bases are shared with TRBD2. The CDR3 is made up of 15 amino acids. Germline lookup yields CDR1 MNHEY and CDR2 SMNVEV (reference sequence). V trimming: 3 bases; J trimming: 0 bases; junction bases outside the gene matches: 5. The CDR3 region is CASSFGLAASYEQYF. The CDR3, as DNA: TGTGCCAGCAGTTTCGGGCTAGCGGCCTCCTACGAGCAGTACTTC.

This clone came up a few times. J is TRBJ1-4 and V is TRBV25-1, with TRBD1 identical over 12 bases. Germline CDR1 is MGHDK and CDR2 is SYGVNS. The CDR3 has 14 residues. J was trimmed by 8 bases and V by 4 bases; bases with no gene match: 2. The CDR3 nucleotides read TGTGCCAGCAGTGGGGACAGGGGGCGGGAAAAACTGTTTTTT. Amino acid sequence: CASSGDRGREKLFF.